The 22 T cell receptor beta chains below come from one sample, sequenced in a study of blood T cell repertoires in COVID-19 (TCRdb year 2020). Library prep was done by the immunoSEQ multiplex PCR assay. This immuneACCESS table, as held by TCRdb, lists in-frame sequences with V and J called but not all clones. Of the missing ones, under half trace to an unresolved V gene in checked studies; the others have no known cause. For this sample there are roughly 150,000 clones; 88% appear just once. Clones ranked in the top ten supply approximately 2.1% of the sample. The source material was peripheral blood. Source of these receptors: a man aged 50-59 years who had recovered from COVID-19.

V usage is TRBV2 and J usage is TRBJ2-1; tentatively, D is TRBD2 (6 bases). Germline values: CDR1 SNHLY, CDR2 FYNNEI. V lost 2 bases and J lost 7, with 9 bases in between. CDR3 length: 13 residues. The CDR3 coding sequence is TGTGCCAGCAGTGAAAACGGAGGGAATGAGCAGTTCTTC. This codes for CASSENGGNEQFF.

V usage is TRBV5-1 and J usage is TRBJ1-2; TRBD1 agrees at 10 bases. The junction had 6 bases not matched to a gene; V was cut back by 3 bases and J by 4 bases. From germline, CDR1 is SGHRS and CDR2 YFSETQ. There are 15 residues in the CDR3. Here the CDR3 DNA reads TGCGCCAGCAGCTCATCGACAGGGGGCGGCTATGGCTACACCTTC. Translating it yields CASSSSTGGGYGYTF. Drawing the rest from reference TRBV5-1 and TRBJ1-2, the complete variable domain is KAGVTQTPRYLIKTRGQQVTLSCSPISGHRSVSWYQQTPGQGLQFLFEYFSETQRNKGNFPGRFSGRQFSNSRSEMNVSTLELGDSALYLCASSSSTGGGYGYTFGSGTRLTVV.

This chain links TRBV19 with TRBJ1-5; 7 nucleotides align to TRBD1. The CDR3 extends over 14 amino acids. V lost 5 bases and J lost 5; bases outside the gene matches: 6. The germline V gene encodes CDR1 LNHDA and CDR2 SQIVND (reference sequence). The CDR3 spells CASSPQGSDQPQHF. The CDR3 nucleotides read TGTGCCAGTAGTCCACAGGGGTCAGATCAGCCCCAGCATTTT.

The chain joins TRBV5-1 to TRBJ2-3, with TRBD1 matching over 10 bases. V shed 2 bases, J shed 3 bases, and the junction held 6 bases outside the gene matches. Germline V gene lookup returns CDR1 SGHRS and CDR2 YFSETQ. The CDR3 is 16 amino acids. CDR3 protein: CASSFGVGQGTDTQYF. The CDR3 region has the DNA TGCGCCAGCAGCTTCGGCGTGGGACAGGGGACAGATACGCAGTATTTT. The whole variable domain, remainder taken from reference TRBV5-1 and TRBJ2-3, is KAGVTQTPRYLIKTRGQQVTLSCSPISGHRSVSWYQQTPGQGLQFLFEYFSETQRNKGNFPGRFSGRQFSNSRSEMNVSTLELGDSALYLCASSFGVGQGTDTQYFGPGTRLTVL.

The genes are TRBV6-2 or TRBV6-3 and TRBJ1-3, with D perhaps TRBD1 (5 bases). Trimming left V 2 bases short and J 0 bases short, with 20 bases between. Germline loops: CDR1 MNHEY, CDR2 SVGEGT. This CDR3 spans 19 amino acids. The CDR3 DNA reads TGTGCCAGCAGTTACCCGGGGGACCGGCGGACCCTCTCTGGAAACACCATATATTTT. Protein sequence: CASSYPGDRRTLSGNTIYF.

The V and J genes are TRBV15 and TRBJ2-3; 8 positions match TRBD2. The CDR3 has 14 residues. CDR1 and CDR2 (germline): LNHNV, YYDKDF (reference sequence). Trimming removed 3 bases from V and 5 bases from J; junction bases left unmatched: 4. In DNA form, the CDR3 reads TGTGCCACCAGCAGGGGACTAGTGCTAGATACGCAGTATTTT. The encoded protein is CATSRGLVLDTQYF.

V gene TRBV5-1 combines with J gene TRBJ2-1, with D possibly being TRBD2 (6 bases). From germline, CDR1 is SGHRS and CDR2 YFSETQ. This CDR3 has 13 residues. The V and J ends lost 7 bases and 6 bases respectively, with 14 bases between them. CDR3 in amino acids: CASREFSLNEQFF. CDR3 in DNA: TGCGCCAGCCGGGAGTTTTCGCTCAATGAGCAGTTCTTC.

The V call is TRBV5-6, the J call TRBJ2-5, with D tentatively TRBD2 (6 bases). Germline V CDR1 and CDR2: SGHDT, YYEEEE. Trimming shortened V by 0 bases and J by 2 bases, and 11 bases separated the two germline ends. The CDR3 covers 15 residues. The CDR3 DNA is TGTGCCAGCAGCTTGGGGCGGGGAACGCAAGAGACCCAGTACTTC. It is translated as CASSLGRGTQETQYF. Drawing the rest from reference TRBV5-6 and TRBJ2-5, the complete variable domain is DAGVTQSPTHLIKTRGQQVTLRCSPKSGHDTVSWYQQALGQGPQFIFQYYEEEERQRGNFPDRFSGHQFPNYSSELNVNALLLGDSALYLCASSLGRGTQETQYFGPGTRLLVL.

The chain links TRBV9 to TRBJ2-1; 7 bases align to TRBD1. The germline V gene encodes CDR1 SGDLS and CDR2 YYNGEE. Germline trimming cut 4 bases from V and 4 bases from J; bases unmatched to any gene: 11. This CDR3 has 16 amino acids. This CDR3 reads CASSPRQGIGYNEQFF. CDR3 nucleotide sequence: TGTGCCAGCAGCCCCCGACAGGGAATTGGTTACAATGAGCAGTTCTTC.

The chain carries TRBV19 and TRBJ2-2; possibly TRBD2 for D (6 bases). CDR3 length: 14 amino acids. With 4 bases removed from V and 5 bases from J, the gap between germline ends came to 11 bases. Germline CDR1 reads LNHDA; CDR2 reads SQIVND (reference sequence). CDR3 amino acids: CASSSGARTGELFF. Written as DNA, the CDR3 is TGTGCCAGTAGTAGCGGGGCACGGACCGGGGAGCTGTTTTTT.

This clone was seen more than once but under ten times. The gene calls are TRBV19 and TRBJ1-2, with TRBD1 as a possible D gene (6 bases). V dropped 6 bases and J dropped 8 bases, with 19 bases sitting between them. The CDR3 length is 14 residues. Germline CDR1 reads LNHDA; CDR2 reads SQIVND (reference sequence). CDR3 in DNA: TGTGCCAGTAGCATCCTCCAGGGGTTGCGGGGCTACACCTTC. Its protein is CASSILQGLRGYTF.

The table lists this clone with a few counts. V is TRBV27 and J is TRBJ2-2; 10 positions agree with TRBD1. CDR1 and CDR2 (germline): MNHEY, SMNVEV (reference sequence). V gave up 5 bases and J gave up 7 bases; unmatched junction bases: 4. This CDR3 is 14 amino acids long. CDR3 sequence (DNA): TGTGCCAGCAGTGACAGGGGGCGAAACGGGGAGCTGTTTTTT. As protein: CASSDRGRNGELFF.

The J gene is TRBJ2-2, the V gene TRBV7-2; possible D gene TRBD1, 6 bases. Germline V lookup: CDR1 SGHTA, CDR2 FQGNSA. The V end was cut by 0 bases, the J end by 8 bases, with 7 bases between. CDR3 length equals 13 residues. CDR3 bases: TGTGCCAGCAGCTTAGCGGGGACAGGGGAGCTGTTTTTT. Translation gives CASSLAGTGELFF.

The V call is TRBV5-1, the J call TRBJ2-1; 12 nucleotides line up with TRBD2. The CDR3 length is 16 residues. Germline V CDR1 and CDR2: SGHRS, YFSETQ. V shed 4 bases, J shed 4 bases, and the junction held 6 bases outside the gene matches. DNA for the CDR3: TGCGCCAGCAGCGGAATGACTAGCGGGGGTTACAATGAGCAGTTCTTC. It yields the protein CASSGMTSGGYNEQFF.

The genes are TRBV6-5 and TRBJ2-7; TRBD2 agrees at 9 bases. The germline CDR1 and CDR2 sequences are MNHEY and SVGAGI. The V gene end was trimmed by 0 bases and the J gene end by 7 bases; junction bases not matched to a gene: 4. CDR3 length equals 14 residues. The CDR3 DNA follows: TGTGCCAGCAGTTACTCCGCGGGGGGGCAGGAGCAGTACTTC. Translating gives CASSYSAGGQEQYF.

CDR3 bases: TGTGCCAGCAGCGAAGGGACATCTAGCACAGATACGCAGTATTTT. It codes for CASSEGTSSTDTQYF. The chain joins TRBV9 to TRBJ2-3; possible D gene TRBD1, 6 bases. This CDR3 spans 15 amino acids. Trimming shortened V by 3 bases and J by 0 bases, and 11 bases separated the two germline ends. The germline V gene encodes CDR1 SGDLS and CDR2 YYNGEE.

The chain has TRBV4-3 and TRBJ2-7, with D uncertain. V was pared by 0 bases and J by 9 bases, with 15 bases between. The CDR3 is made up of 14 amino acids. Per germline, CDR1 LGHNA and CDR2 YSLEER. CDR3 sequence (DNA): TGCGCCAGCAGCCAAGACCGCGGCCAACTCCGGCAGTACTTC. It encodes CASSQDRGQLRQYF.

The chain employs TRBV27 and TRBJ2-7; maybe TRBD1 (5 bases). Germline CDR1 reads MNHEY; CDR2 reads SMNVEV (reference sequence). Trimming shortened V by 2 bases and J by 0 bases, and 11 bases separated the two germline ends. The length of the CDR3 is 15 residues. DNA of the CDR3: TGTGCCAGCAGTTTAAAGGACACCAACTCCTACGAGCAGTACTTC. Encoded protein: CASSLKDTNSYEQYF.

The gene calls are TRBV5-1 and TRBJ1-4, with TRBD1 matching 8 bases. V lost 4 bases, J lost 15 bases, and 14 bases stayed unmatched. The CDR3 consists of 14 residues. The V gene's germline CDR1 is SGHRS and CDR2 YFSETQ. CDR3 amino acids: CASSQRTGIGNLFF. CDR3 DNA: TGCGCCAGCAGCCAAAGGACAGGGATCGGTAATTTGTTTTTT. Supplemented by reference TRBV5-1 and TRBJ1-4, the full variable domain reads KAGVTQTPRYLIKTRGQQVTLSCSPISGHRSVSWYQQTPGQGLQFLFEYFSETQRNKGNFPGRFSGRQFSNSRSEMNVSTLELGDSALYLCASSQRTGIGNLFFGSGTQLSVL.

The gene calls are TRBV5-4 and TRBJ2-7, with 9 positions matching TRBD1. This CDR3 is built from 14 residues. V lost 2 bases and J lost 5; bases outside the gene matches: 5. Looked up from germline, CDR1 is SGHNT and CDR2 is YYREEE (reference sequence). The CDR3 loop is CASSLQGARNEQYF. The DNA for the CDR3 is TGTGCCAGCAGCTTACAGGGGGCGCGAAACGAGCAGTACTTC.

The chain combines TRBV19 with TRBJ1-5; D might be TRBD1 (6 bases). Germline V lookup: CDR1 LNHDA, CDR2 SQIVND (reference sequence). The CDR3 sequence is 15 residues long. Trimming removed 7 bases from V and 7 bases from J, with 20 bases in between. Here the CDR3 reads CASTLLGAGNQPQHF. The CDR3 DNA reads TGTGCCAGTACCCTTCTGGGGGCAGGGAACCAGCCCCAGCATTTT.

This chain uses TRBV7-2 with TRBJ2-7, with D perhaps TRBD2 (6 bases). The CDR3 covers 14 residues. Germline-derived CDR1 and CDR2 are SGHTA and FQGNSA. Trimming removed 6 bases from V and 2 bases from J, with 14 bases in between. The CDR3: CASSVAAGPYEQYF. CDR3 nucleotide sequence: TGTGCCAGCAGTGTGGCAGCGGGTCCCTACGAGCAGTACTTC.